The source of this TCR beta chain is a study of PD-L1 blockade in urothelial cancer. Looking at the study overall: Patients initiated atezolizumab in the mid-2010s at 1,200 mg intravenously every 3 weeks. At 3 weeks after treatment start (second dose) and again at 6 weeks, blood was analyzed.

Stated time point: pretreatment peripheral blood. The patients had locally advanced or metastatic urothelial carcinoma. Each PCR reaction had synthetic TCR analog templates spiked into it. Repertoires were generated with immunoSEQ multiplex PCR, while TCRdb's copy carries only in-frame clones and drops some. This table holds about 95,000 clones, around 86% found once. The CDR3 is 15 amino acids. The V gene end was trimmed by 2 bases and the J gene end by 6 bases; junction bases not matched to a gene: 5. The germline V gene encodes CDR1 SGHRS and CDR2 YFSETQ. The sample was PBMCs, taken around atezolizumab (anti-PD-L1) treatment. This chain joins TRBV5-1 and TRBJ2-2; 9 positions agree with TRBD1. The source is a man in his 60s with urothelial cancer. The CDR3 spells CASSLRTGVSGELFF. The CDR3 nucleotides are TGCGCCAGCAGCTTAAGGACAGGGGTCTCCGGGGAGCTGTTTTTT. The whole variable domain, remainder taken from reference TRBV5-1 and TRBJ2-2, is KAGVTQTPRYLIKTRGQQVTLSCSPISGHRSVSWYQQTPGQGLQFLFEYFSETQRNKGNFPGRFSGRQFSNSRSEMNVSTLELGDSALYLCASSLRTGVSGELFFGEGSRLTVL.